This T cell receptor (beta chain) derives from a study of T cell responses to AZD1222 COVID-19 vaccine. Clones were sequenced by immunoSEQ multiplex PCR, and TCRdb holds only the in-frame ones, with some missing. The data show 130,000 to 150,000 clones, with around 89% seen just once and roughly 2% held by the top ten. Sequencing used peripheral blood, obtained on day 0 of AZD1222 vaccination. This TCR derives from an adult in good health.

CDR3 residues: CAISPTNTGELFF. DNA for the CDR3: TGTGCCATCTCACCCACCAACACCGGGGAGCTGTTTTTT. The chain combines TRBV19 with TRBJ2-2; no clear D gene. The ends were cut back, 10 bases at V and 2 bases at J, with 11 bases in the middle. Germline V lookup: CDR1 LNHDA, CDR2 SQIVND (reference sequence). The CDR3 has 13 amino acids.